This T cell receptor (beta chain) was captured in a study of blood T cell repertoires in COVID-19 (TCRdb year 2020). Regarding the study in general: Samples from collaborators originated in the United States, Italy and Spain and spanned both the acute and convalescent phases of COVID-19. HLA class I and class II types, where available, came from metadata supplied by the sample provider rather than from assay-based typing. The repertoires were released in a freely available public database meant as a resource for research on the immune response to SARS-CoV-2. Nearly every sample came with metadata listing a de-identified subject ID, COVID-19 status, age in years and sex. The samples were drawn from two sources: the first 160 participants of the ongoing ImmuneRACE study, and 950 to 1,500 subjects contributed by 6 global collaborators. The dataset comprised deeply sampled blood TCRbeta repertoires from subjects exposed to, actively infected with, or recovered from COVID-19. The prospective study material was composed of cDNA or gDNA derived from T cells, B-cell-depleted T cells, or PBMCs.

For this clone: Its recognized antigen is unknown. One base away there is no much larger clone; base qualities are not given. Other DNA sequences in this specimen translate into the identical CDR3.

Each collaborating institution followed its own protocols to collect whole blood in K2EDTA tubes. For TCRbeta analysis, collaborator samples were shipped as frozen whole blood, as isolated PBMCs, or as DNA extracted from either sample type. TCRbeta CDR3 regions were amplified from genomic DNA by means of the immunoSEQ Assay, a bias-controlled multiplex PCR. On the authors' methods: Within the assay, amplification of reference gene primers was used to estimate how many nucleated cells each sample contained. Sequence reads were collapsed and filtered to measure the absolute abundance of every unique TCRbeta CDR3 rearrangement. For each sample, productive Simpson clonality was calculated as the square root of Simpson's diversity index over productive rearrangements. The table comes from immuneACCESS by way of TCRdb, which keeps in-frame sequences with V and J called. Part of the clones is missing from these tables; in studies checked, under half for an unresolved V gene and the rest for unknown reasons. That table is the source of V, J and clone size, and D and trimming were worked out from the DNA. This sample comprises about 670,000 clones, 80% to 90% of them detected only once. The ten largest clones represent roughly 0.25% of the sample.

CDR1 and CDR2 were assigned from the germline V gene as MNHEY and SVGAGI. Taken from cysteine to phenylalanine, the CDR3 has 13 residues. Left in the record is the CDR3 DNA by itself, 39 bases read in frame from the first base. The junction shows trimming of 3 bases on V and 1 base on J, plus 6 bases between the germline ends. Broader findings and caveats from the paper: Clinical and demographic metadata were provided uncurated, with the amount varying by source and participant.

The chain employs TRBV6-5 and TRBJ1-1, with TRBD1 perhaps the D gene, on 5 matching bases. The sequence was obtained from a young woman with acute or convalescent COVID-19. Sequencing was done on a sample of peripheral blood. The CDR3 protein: CASSYRGNTEAFF. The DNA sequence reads TGTGCCAGCAGTTATAGGGGGAACACTGAAGCTTTCTTT.